Listed here are 8 T cell receptor beta chains from one sample, sequenced in a study of blood T cells in healthy people across ages. Sample-barcoded 5' priming and a J-beta primer mix drove a second PCR of about 6 to 12 cycles. TCRdb used MiXCR to reprocess the 5' RACE reads, holding one entry per CDR3 protein. The sample holds about 640,000 distinct CDR3 sequences, approximately 50% seen once. The sequenced sample consisted of blood. Source of these receptors: a man in his fifties or sixties in good health.

This clonotype was found many times. V usage is TRBV29-1 and J usage is TRBJ1-5; 8 bases agree with TRBD1. CDR3 length equals 12 residues. Per germline, CDR1 SQVTM and CDR2 ANQGSEA. The V and J ends lost 6 bases and 5 bases, in that order; junction bases with no gene match: 3. The CDR3 coding sequence is TGCAGCGTCGGGGGACAGGATCAGCCCCAGCATTTT. Residues: CSVGGQDQPQHF.

The chain uses TRBV12-5 and TRBJ2-5; maybe TRBD1 (6 bases). The CDR3 spans 14 residues. V lost 1 base, J lost 3 bases, and 9 bases lay in between. Germline V gives CDR1 LGHNT, CDR2 FRNRAP. The chain's CDR3 is CASGLGDTKETQYF. The CDR3 DNA follows: TGTGCTAGTGGTTTGGGGGACACGAAAGAGACCCAGTACTTC.

This clonotype came up a few times. The gene calls are TRBV5-1 and TRBJ2-3; D remains ambiguous. Looked up from germline, CDR1 is SGHRS and CDR2 is YFSETQ. Trimming pared 0 bases from V and 2 bases from J, leaving 7 bases between. This CDR3 contains 14 residues. The CDR3 here is CASSLGSPTDTQYF. Here the CDR3 DNA reads TGCGCCAGCAGCTTGGGCAGTCCCACAGATACGCAGTATTTT. Using reference TRBV5-1 and TRBJ2-3 for the parts outside the CDR3, the full variable domain is KAGVTQTPRYLIKTRGQQVTLSCSPISGHRSVSWYQQTPGQGLQFLFEYFSETQRNKGNFPGRFSGRQFSNSRSEMNVSTLELGDSALYLCASSLGSPTDTQYFGPGTRLTVL.

The CDR3 coding sequence is TGCGCCAGCAGCCAATTGGGGGGCAATGCCGCAGATACGCAGTATTTT. This sequence encodes CASSQLGGNAADTQYF. The gene calls are TRBV4-3 and TRBJ2-3; either TRBD1 or TRBD2 may fit D (6 bases each). From germline, CDR1 is LGHNA and CDR2 YSLEER. Trimming left V 2 bases short and J 4 bases short, with 16 bases between. The CDR3 is 16 residues long.

This clonotype has just a few counts. The rearrangement joins TRBV7-7 to TRBJ1-1, with D uncertain. This CDR3 has 16 residues. The V end lost 3 bases, the J end lost 0 bases, and 14 bases lay between the germline ends. Germline loops: CDR1 SSHAT, CDR2 FNYEAQ (reference sequence). The CDR3 sequence: CASSFSRRILNTEAFF. CDR3 in DNA: TGTGCCAGCAGCTTTTCCCGCCGGATCCTGAACACTGAAGCTTTCTTT.

This clonotype was recorded many times. The V gene is TRBV12-3 or TRBV12-4, the J gene TRBJ1-4; possible D gene TRBD1, 5 bases. Trimming removed 5 bases from V and 6 bases from J, with 13 bases in between. CDR3 length equals 14 residues. CDR3 DNA: TGTGCCAGCAGTCCTCAGGGATACGATGAAAAACTGTTTTTT. Its translation: CASSPQGYDEKLFF.

The chain combines TRBV29-1 with TRBJ2-5, with 7 positions matching TRBD1. The CDR3 extends over 13 amino acids. Germline V gene lookup returns CDR1 SQVTM and CDR2 ANQGSEA. V gave up 3 bases and J gave up 1 base; unmatched junction bases: 2. The DNA for the CDR3 is TGCAGCGTTGACAGGGGGATCCAAGAGACCCAGTACTTC. Amino acid sequence: CSVDRGIQETQYF.

The chain joins TRBV4-1 to TRBJ2-7, with TRBD2 matching over 8 bases. Trimming at V came to 3 bases and at J to 2 bases, leaving 9 bases not matched to a gene. Germline V lookup: CDR1 MGHRA, CDR2 YSYEKL. The CDR3 totals 16 residues. Written as DNA, the CDR3 is TGCGCCAGCAGCCATGACTTAGCGGGGATGACCTACGAGCAGTACTTC. Its translation: CASSHDLAGMTYEQYF.